This T cell receptor beta chain was identified during a study of T cells after yellow fever vaccination. Turning to the study itself: Fractions of low cell number were prepared using SMART-Seq v4 Ultra Low Input.

One entry per CDR3 protein, called by TCRdb with MiXCR from the 5' RACE reads. Found here are roughly 300,000 distinct CDR3 sequences, roughly 8.4% of them singletons; the top ten hold around 17%. Study conclusions and caveats: In post-booster samples, most primary-vaccination clones reappeared (about 96% CD4, about 91% CD8). The secondary response peaked faster, at day 5 versus 15, but was weaker.

Trimming shortened V by 0 bases and J by 2 bases, and 12 bases separated the two germline ends. Germline V gene data show CDR1 as SGHDT and CDR2 as YYEEEE. There are 17 residues in the CDR3. Note on this clonotype: Its antigen is not known.

Sequencing was performed on PBMCs, taken approximately 40 days after the first yellow fever vaccination. This sequence joins TRBV5-6 and TRBJ1-6; tentative D call: TRBD1 (6 bases). This clonotype originated in a man aged 18 to 29 who received the YFV17D yellow fever vaccine. CDR3 region: CASSLANQGPYNSPLHF. CDR3 in DNA: TGTGCCAGCAGCTTGGCGAACCAGGGGCCCTATAATTCACCCCTCCACTTT.